This T cell receptor (beta chain) is from a study of shared clonotypes between healthy human individuals. Study-wide points: Limitation of the genetic and exposure-history diversity represented came from the few donors. Sequencing of the sorted subsets was shown by rarefaction to be incomplete despite large depth.

The assay used deep level. Method: immunoSEQ multiplex PCR; TCRdb's copy keeps in-frame clones and lacks some. Of more than 850,000 clones listed, around three quarters are singletons. CDR1 and CDR2 (germline): SEHNR, FQNEAQ (reference sequence). The V gene end was trimmed by 4 bases and the J gene end by 8 bases; junction bases not matched to a gene: 5. CDR3 size: 14 residues. Comment on this clone: Antigen specificity is unknown.

The sample taken for sequencing was memory CD4+ T cells from PBMCs. Documented subset: CD45RA-negative fraction. The receptor's source is a man younger than 30 in good health. Some clones in this sample may be carry-over from other donors' samples. The chain recombines TRBV7-9 with TRBJ1-4; 9 nucleotides match TRBD1. The CDR3: CASSSGTGYEKLFF. CDR3 bases: TGTGCCAGCAGCTCCGGGACAGGGTACGAAAAACTGTTTTTT.